This TCR beta chain was retrieved from a study of identical twins. This clonotype was seen at least ten times. Its target is not known. Germline V gene data show CDR1 as LGHDT and CDR2 as YNNKEL (reference sequence). This CDR3 comprises 14 residues. The trim removed 0 bases at V and 10 bases at J, leaving 6 bases unmatched. TCRdb used MiXCR to reprocess the 5' RACE reads, holding one entry per CDR3 protein. The repertoire holds about 150,000 distinct CDR3 sequences, with 3% to 4% as singletons. Study-wide results and caveats: Twin-shared out-of-frame alpha sequences were enriched for low generation probability.

The receptor comes from a young man in good health. The J gene is TRBJ2-1, the V gene TRBV3-1; 7 nucleotides match TRBD2. The sample comprised memory T cells sorted from blood. CDR3 loop: CASSQDEGAGEQFF. The DNA of the CDR3 is TGTGCCAGCAGCCAAGATGAGGGAGCGGGAGAGCAGTTCTTC.